These 2 T cell receptor beta chains were all obtained from the same sample, sequenced in a study of cytomegalovirus exposure and HLA in healthy donors. Researchers ran the PCR with 60 Vbeta and 13 Jbeta primers. Repertoires were generated with immunoSEQ multiplex PCR, while TCRdb's copy carries only in-frame clones and drops some. The table for this sample gives fewer than 100,000 clones. The sample comprised PBMCs. These receptors came from a man in his fifties in good health and CMV-seronegative.

The V gene is TRBV7-3, the J gene TRBJ1-6; D might be TRBD1 (6 bases). Germline CDR1 is SGHTA and CDR2 is FQGTGA. The CDR3 contains 14 residues. V lost 4 bases and J 6 bases, leaving 10 bases between the germline ends. CDR3 nucleotides: TGTGCCAGCAGCTCTCAGGGGAGTAATTCACCCCTCCACTTT. It specifies CASSSQGSNSPLHF.

The chain combines TRBV18 with TRBJ2-1; D unresolved. The V gene's germline CDR1 is KGHSH and CDR2 LQKENI. The V and J ends lost 3 bases and 1 base respectively, with 4 bases between them. The CDR3 has 13 amino acids. The CDR3 bases are TGTGCCAGCTCACCGAGGTCCTACAATGAGCAGTTCTTC. Protein product: CASSPRSYNEQFF.